This note documents a single T cell receptor (beta chain) sequence. Its antigen is not known. PCR used 60 Vbeta primers and 13 Jbeta primers. Method: immunoSEQ multiplex PCR; TCRdb's copy keeps in-frame clones and lacks some. The sample holds about 180,000 clones, roughly 88% seen once. CDR1 is SGHRS, CDR2 YFSETQ, per germline. CDR3 size: 16 residues. This entry belongs to a study of cytomegalovirus exposure and HLA in healthy donors. General study findings and limits: Some 16,000 TCR beta sequences were associated with HLA alleles at 0.05 false discovery rate in a later analysis. Across donors, presence/absence analyses took sequencing depth to be roughly uniform. Researchers reported in a later analysis that a missense DCLRE1C variant was tied to TCR beta V- and J-gene trimming. In an earlier analysis, productive rearrangement rates for most beta V segments clustered near 87% or 30%.

The chain links TRBV5-1 to TRBJ2-5, with TRBD2 matching over 11 bases. The J call may be incorrect, as the DNA end agrees better with TRBJ2-7. The sequence derives from a girl aged 2-10 years in good health and CMV-seropositive. Material for sequencing was PBMCs. CDR3 in amino acids: CASSLLAGGPLDEQYF. The CDR3 DNA sequence: TGCGCCAGCAGCCTATTAGCGGGAGGGCCTCTCGACGAGCAGTACTTC.